These T cell receptor beta chains were read from a single sample in a study of blood T cell repertoires in COVID-19. The protocol was immunoSEQ multiplex PCR, while the TCRdb copy is restricted to in-frame clones and leaves out a portion. The sample includes almost 200,000 clones, over 80% of them seen just once. Sequences were obtained from peripheral blood. Source of these receptors: a man in his 60s with COVID-19, enrolled during active disease. The CDR3 runs from the conserved cysteine through the conserved F or W. A D gene is named only where the DNA matches it firmly. A row's size may be missing; if present it is once, few, many or a size class.

j_call d_call v_call clone_size cdr3_nt cdr3_aa
TRBJ1-6 TRBD1 TRBV5-8 - TGTGCCAGCAGCCTACGGACAGGGGGTTGGAATTCACCCCTCCACTTT CASSLRTGGWNSPLHF
TRBJ1-6 TRBD1 TRBV2 - TGTGCCAGCGGATTGGGACAGGAGGGTTCACCCCTCCACTTT CASGLGQEGSPLHF
TRBJ2-3 TRBD2 TRBV5-1 - TGCGCCAGCAGCTTGTTAGCTAGCGGGAGCACAGATACGCAGTATTTT CASSLLASGSTDTQYF
TRBJ2-1 - TRBV2 once TGTGCCAGCAGTCCCCCCGGGGCAGGGGTAATTGGTGAGCAGTTCTTC CASSPPGAGVIGEQFF
TRBJ2-3 TRBD1 TRBV29-1 - TGCAGCGCCAGCGGGACAGGGCACACAGATACGCAGTATTTT CSASGTGHTDTQYF
TRBJ1-1 TRBD1 TRBV5-4 - TGTGCCAGCAGCTTGGGACAGGGAGGCGACGCTTTCTTT CASSLGQGGDAFF
TRBJ1-2 - TRBV4-3 - TGCGCCAGCAGCCAAACTACTCGGGGGGAGAGTGGCTACACCTTC CASSQTTRGESGYTF
TRBJ2-7 - TRBV6-6 - TGTGCCAGCAGTTACGGGGGGACCTCCTACGAGCAGTACTTC CASSYGGTSYEQYF
TRBJ2-7 - TRBV3-1/TRBV3-2 - TGTGCCAGCAGCCAGTCCAGGATGGGCGAGCAGTACTTC CASSQSRMGEQYF
TRBJ1-3 - TRBV5-1 - TGCGCCAGCAGCTTCTCGAGGGACGGGAGGGGAAACACCATATATTTT CASSFSRDGRGNTIYF
TRBJ1-1 - TRBV19 - TGTGCCAGTAGTATAACTTCGACAGGCCGCGAAGCTTTCTTT CASSITSTGREAFF
TRBJ1-2 - TRBV7-9 - TGTGCCAGCAGTACAGACAACTATGGCTACACCTTC CASSTDNYGYTF
TRBJ1-5 TRBD1 TRBV6-1 few TGTGCCAGCAGTGAGGGACAGGGGGCGGGACAGCCCCAGCATTTT CASSEGQGAGQPQHF
TRBJ2-2 TRBD1 TRBV19 - TGTGCCAGTAGAACAGGGGGCTCGGGCACCGGGGAGCTGTTTTTT CASRTGGSGTGELFF
TRBJ1-2 TRBD1 TRBV5-6 - TGTGCCAGCAGCTTGGACAGGGGGTATGGCTACACCTTC CASSLDRGYGYTF
TRBJ2-7 - TRBV18 - TGTGCCAGCTCACTGACCTCCCAGGGGCACGAGCAGTACTTC CASSLTSQGHEQYF
TRBJ2-2 - TRBV5-4 - TGTGCCAGCAGCTTGCCAGGGCGAACGACCGGGGAGCTGTTTTTT CASSLPGRTTGELFF
TRBJ1-6 - TRBV6-1 - TGTGCCAGCAGTGAACCGGTAGGGGGCTCCTATAATTCACCCCTCCACTTT CASSEPVGGSYNSPLHF
TRBJ1-3 TRBD1 TRBV4-1 - TGCGCCAGCAGCCAAGAGACAGGGAGGTCCACCATATATTTT CASSQETGRSTIYF
TRBJ2-1 TRBD1 TRBV20-1 - TGCAGTGCTAGTTGGACAGGGGCCTACAATGAGCAGTTCTTC CSASWTGAYNEQFF
TRBJ1-1 - TRBV6-4 - TGTGCCAGCAGAGGACAGAGCATGAACACTGAAGCTTTCTTT CASRGQSMNTEAFF
TRBJ1-5 - TRBV12-3/TRBV12-4 - TGTGCCAGCAGTGATACAGGGTTTCAGCCCCAGCATTTT CASSDTGFQPQHF
TRBJ2-2 - TRBV4-2 - TGTGCCAGCAGCCAGGGCAACACCGGGGAGCTGTTTTTT CASSQGNTGELFF